This T cell receptor beta chain was profiled in a study of Ad26.COV2.S vaccination and SARS-CoV-2 variants. At the level of the study: A COV1001 Ad26.COV2.S trial-arm participant provided the sample.

From germline, CDR1 is SEHNR and CDR2 FQNEAQ (reference sequence). This CDR3 region has 13 residues. The J segment lost 7 bases and the V segment lost 6 bases, leaving 5 bases of the junction unmatched. This table comes from immunoSEQ multiplex PCR, and its TCRdb copy is limited to in-frame clones, with some not included. The table lists roughly 400,000 clones, around 91% of them singletons. Noted treatment: approximately 18 received Ad26.COV2.S at low or high dose, single or two shots; 5 received placebo; per-sample allocation not given. It was on day 63 after the first vaccine or placebo injection that samples were taken. This adult donor, from Boston, was 18-55 years old.

The material sequenced was peripheral blood, taken in a trial of Ad26.COV2.S vaccine versus placebo. The rearrangement uses TRBV7-9 and TRBJ1-2, with 10 nucleotides matching TRBD1. The sequence came from a person between 18 and 60 years old who received the Ad26.COV2.S COVID-19 vaccine or a placebo. The CDR3 DNA is TGTGCCAGCAGGCGACAGGGGGCGACTGGCTACACCTTC. Protein product: CASRRQGATGYTF.